Shown below are 28 T cell receptor beta chains from a single sample sequenced in a study of blood T cells in healthy people across ages. Using a J-beta primer mix together with a sample-barcoded 5' primer, a second PCR was run for roughly 6 to 12 cycles. MiXCR, run by TCRdb on the 5' RACE reads, gives a single entry per CDR3 protein. The data contain 900,000 to 950,000 distinct CDR3 sequences, 29% of them singletons. The same specimen was also included in a second study, on T cells of mothers and their children.

Material: blood. The source of these receptors is a woman aged 40 to 49 in good health.

This clonotype was recorded many times. The chain recombines TRBV7-9 with TRBJ2-1, with D uncertain. Germline assignment: CDR1 SEHNR and CDR2 FQNEAQ (reference sequence). Trimming took off 1 base at V and 9 bases at J, with 7 bases between the two ends. This CDR3 contains 12 residues. The CDR3 DNA follows: TGTGCCAGCAGCTTAGAGGGCGGTGAGCAGTTCTTC. Its translation: CASSLEGGEQFF.

A few counts support this clonotype. The V gene is TRBV12-3 or TRBV12-4, the J gene TRBJ2-6, with 8 bases aligning to TRBD1. V was pared by 2 bases and J by 1 base, with 13 bases of the junction left unmatched. The CDR3 covers 20 residues. CDR3 residues: CASSLRTGWIPSSGANVLTF. The CDR3 region has the DNA TGTGCCAGCAGTTTAAGGACAGGGTGGATACCCAGTTCTGGGGCCAACGTCCTGACTTTC.

The CDR3 region has the DNA TGTGCCAGCATTACTGACAGGGGGCGTAGGGCGGCTTTCTTT. Protein product: CASITDRGRRAAFF. The J gene is TRBJ1-1, the V gene TRBV28; 10 bases agree with TRBD1. This CDR3 has 14 amino acids. The ends lost 7 bases at V and 11 bases at J; junction bases unmatched: 13. Germline V gene lookup returns CDR1 MDHEN and CDR2 SYDVKM.

The chain is built from TRBV19 and TRBJ2-6; D is ambiguous. Trimming removed 7 bases from V and 0 bases from J, with 10 bases in between. CDR1 and CDR2 (germline): LNHDA, SQIVND (reference sequence). The CDR3 extends over 15 amino acids. The DNA for the CDR3 is TGTGCCAGTAACCCCACGGGCTCTGGGGCCAACGTCCTGACTTTC. It encodes CASNPTGSGANVLTF.

This sequence joins TRBV9 and TRBJ2-4; D is unclear. The J call may be in error: the DNA end matches TRBJ2-7 better. Germline V lookup: CDR1 SGDLS, CDR2 YYNGEE. The CDR3 runs 14 residues. Here the CDR3 DNA reads TGTGCCAGCAGCGTAGACAGTAACAACTACGAGCAGTACTTC. Translated, it gives CASSVDSNNYEQYF.

The gene calls are TRBV12-3 or TRBV12-4 and TRBJ1-2; no clear D. V was trimmed by 6 bases and J by 5 bases, leaving 13 bases between them. CDR3 length equals 13 residues. For the CDR3, the DNA is TGTGCCAGCAGGGTCGGCCTGAGTTATGGCTACACCTTC. Translated: CASRVGLSYGYTF.

The chain couples TRBV7-2 to TRBJ1-6; TRBD1 agrees at 11 bases. V lost 5 bases to trimming and J lost 10 bases; unmatched junction nucleotides: 7. CDR1 is SGHTA, CDR2 FQGNSA, per germline. The CDR3 runs to 15 residues. The CDR3 DNA follows: TGTGCCAGCAGCGGAGGGACAGGGGGTCGGTCACCCCTCCACTTT. Its protein is CASSGGTGGRSPLHF.

This chain uses TRBV29-1 with TRBJ2-7; no reliable D call. This CDR3 region has 12 residues. V was clipped by 4 bases and J by 0 bases, with 7 bases between them. Germline loops: CDR1 SQVTM, CDR2 ANQGSEA. CDR3 in DNA: TGCAGCGTTGGTTGGGGCTCCTACGAGCAGTACTTC. It is translated as CSVGWGSYEQYF.

J is TRBJ1-5 and V is TRBV6-6; 8 bases match TRBD1. CDR3 length: 16 amino acids. Germline CDR1 is MNHNY and CDR2 is SVGAGI (reference sequence). With V trimmed by 0 bases and J by 5 bases, 6 bases remained unmatched. The CDR3, as DNA: TGTGCCAGCAGTTACTCGATACCAGGGGGCCATCAGCCCCAGCATTTT. This sequence encodes CASSYSIPGGHQPQHF.

The chain has TRBV14 and TRBJ2-3, with TRBD2 identical over 9 bases. The germline V gene encodes CDR1 SGHDN and CDR2 FVKESK. This CDR3 is built from 19 residues. Trimming at V came to 4 bases and at J to 7 bases, leaving 21 bases not matched to a gene. CDR3: CASSPHAGLAGSRGNTQYF. CDR3 nucleotides: TGTGCCAGCAGCCCACACGCCGGGCTAGCGGGGTCTCGGGGGAATACGCAGTATTTT.

This clonotype was seen ten or more times. CDR3 loop: CASSEGFGDNSPLHF. The CDR3 nucleotides are TGTGCCAGCAGTGAAGGGTTTGGGGATAATTCACCCCTCCACTTT. This sequence joins TRBV6-1 and TRBJ1-6; D remains unclear. The CDR3 has 15 residues. V was shortened by 1 base and J by 5 bases, with 9 bases between the two germline ends. CDR1 MNHNS and CDR2 SASEGT come from the germline V gene.

Comments on this clonotype: A single base separates this from a much larger clone, so it may be a read error. The chain has TRBV12-3 or TRBV12-4 and TRBJ2-1; 7 bases are shared with TRBD2. The V gene end was trimmed by 4 bases and the J gene end by 4 bases; junction bases not matched to a gene: 7. The CDR3 totals 15 residues. The CDR3 DNA is TGTGCCAGCAGTTCCAATGTGGGACTATACAATGAGCAGTTCTTC. Its protein product is CASSSNVGLYNEQFF.

The gene calls are TRBV6-4 and TRBJ2-2, with 10 bases fitting TRBD1. Germline CDR1 and CDR2: MRHNA and SNTAGT. The CDR3 covers 17 residues. J lost 5 bases, V lost 3 bases, and 9 bases had no gene match. This CDR3 reads CASSERMPGQGTGELFF. CDR3 in DNA: TGTGCCAGCAGTGAACGTATGCCGGGACAGGGGACCGGGGAGCTGTTTTTT.

There are a few counts of this clonotype. V gene TRBV7-2 combines with J gene TRBJ1-5, with unresolved D. Trimming shortened V by 1 base and J by 1 base, and 8 bases separated the two germline ends. The germline V gene encodes CDR1 SGHTA and CDR2 FQGNSA. CDR3 size: 15 residues. This chain's CDR3 is CASSLGGKSNQPQHF. CDR3 sequence (DNA): TGTGCCAGCAGCTTAGGTGGGAAAAGCAATCAGCCCCAGCATTTT.

The table lists this clonotype with a few counts. The gene calls are TRBV15 and TRBJ2-3; maybe TRBD2 (6 bases). The CDR3 loop spans 15 amino acids. The germline gives CDR1 LNHNV, CDR2 YYDKDF (reference sequence). Trimming left V 3 bases short and J 3 bases short, with 13 bases between. Here the CDR3 reads CATSREGGPTDTQYF. CDR3 nucleotides: TGTGCCACCAGCAGGGAGGGCGGCCCTACAGATACGCAGTATTTT.

Only a few counts were recorded for this clonotype. Just one base apart from a much larger clone, this may be a read error. The chain recombines TRBV4-2 with TRBJ2-5; 9 nucleotides line up with TRBD1. Trimming took 0 bases from V and 5 from J; bases not matched to a gene: 13. CDR1 and CDR2 from the germline V gene are LGHNA and YNFKEQ. The CDR3 runs 18 residues. The DNA of the CDR3 is TGTGCCAGCAGCCAAGAAGGTACAGGGGGCCTGGGATGCGAGACCCAGTACTTC. It specifies CASSQEGTGGLGCETQYF.

This clonotype was found a few times. V usage is TRBV28 and J usage is TRBJ1-6, with D perhaps matching TRBD1 (5 bases). With 8 bases removed from V and 1 base from J, the gap between germline ends came to 12 bases. The CDR3 runs 15 residues. The germline V gene has CDR1 MDHEN and CDR2 SYDVKM. The CDR3: CASGSGGSYNSPLHF. In nucleotides, the CDR3 is TGTGCCAGCGGATCCGGGGGGTCCTATAATTCACCCCTCCACTTT. Looking up the rest from reference TRBV28 and TRBJ1-6 gives the full variable domain: DVKVTQSSRYLVKRTGEKVFLECVQDMDHENMFWYRQDPGLGLRLIYFSYDVKMKEKGDIPEGYSVSREKKERFSLILESASTNQTSMYLCASGSGGSYNSPLHFGNGTRLTVT.

In this sample, this clonotype turned up many times. The J gene is TRBJ1-2, the V gene TRBV5-6, with 9 bases matching TRBD1. V gave up 4 bases and J gave up 7 bases; unmatched junction bases: 8. Germline V gene lookup returns CDR1 SGHDT and CDR2 YYEEEE. The CDR3 totals 14 residues. The chain's CDR3 is CASSGGQGLSGYTF. CDR3 bases: TGTGCCAGCAGCGGAGGACAGGGGTTGAGTGGCTACACCTTC.

The chain uses TRBV7-6 and TRBJ1-1; TRBD1 matches 7 bases. The germline V gene has CDR1 SGHVS and CDR2 FNYEAQ. The V gene end was trimmed by 5 bases and the J gene end by 1 base; junction bases not matched to a gene: 7. The length of the CDR3 is 15 residues. Here the CDR3 DNA reads TGTGCCAGCAGCCCAGACAGGGCAAGGAACACTGAAGCTTTCTTT. As protein: CASSPDRARNTEAFF.

Regarding this clonotype: A much larger clone is a single base away; this may be a read error. This chain links TRBV7-3 with TRBJ1-2; D perhaps matches TRBD1 (5 bases). The CDR3 loop spans 14 amino acids. Germline V gives CDR1 SGHTA, CDR2 FQGTGA. CDR3 DNA sequence: TGTGGCAGCAGCTTAGGGGCCATAAACTATGGCTACACCTTC. It specifies CGSSLGAINYGYTF. Based on the CDR3 plus reference TRBV7-3 and TRBJ1-2, the full variable domain is GAGVSQTPSNKVTEKGKYVELRCDPISGHTALYWYRQSLGQGPEFLIYFQGTGAADDSGLPNDRFFAVRPEGSVSTLKIQRTERGDSAVYLCGSSLGAINYGYTFGSGTRLTVV.

The chain links TRBV7-9 to TRBJ2-7; D gene uncertain. CDR3 length: 11 residues. The V end was cut by 5 bases, the J end by 3 bases, with 5 bases between. Per the germline V gene, CDR1 is SEHNR and CDR2 is FQNEAQ (reference sequence). CDR3 nucleotide sequence: TGTGCCAGCAGCGCTCACTACGAGCAGTACTTC. Its translation: CASSAHYEQYF.

The rearrangement uses TRBV24-1 and TRBJ1-4; possibly TRBD1 for D (6 bases). CDR1 is KGHDR, CDR2 SFDVKD, per germline. The ends were cut back, 4 bases at V and 4 bases at J, with 15 bases in the middle. The CDR3 is 16 amino acids. This CDR3 is CATSEAGESNNEKLFF. DNA for the CDR3: TGTGCCACCAGTGAAGCAGGGGAGTCAAATAATGAAAAACTGTTTTTT.

In this sample, this clonotype turned up a few times. V and J are TRBV7-9 and TRBJ2-5, with TRBD2 matching 13 bases. This CDR3 region has 17 residues. Germline loops: CDR1 SEHNR, CDR2 FQNEAQ (reference sequence). Unmatched junction bases numbered 7, after V lost 4 bases and J lost 2 bases. This chain's CDR3 is CASSSWRLAGGQETQYF. In DNA form, the CDR3 reads TGTGCCAGCAGCTCCTGGAGACTAGCGGGGGGACAAGAGACCCAGTACTTC.

This clonotype came up many times. One junction end disagrees with the germline gene, perhaps due to a read error. The rearrangement uses TRBV7-7 and TRBJ2-5, with D possibly being TRBD1 (5 bases). The CDR3 is 14 residues long. Germline CDR1 and CDR2: SSHAT and FNYEAQ (reference sequence). CDR3 sequence reads: CASSLGAPRETQYF. DNA for the CDR3: TGTGCTAGCAGCTTAGGGGCTCCAAGAGAGACCCAGTACTTC. Full variable domain (remainder filled in from reference TRBV7-7 and TRBJ2-5): GAGVSQSPRYKVTKRGQDVTLRCDPISSHATLYWYQQALGQGPEFLTYFNYEAQPDKSGLPSDRFSAERPEGSISTLTIQRTEQRDSAMYRCASSLGAPRETQYFGPGTRLLVL.

The genes are TRBV6-2 or TRBV6-3 and TRBJ1-6; TRBD1 might be the D (6 bases). Trimming removed 0 bases from V and 7 bases from J, with 10 bases in between. Germline CDR1 and CDR2: MNHEY and SVGEGT. The CDR3 extends over 15 amino acids. The CDR3 reads CASSYSSDSNSPLHF. CDR3 sequence (DNA): TGTGCCAGCAGTTACTCGTCGGACAGCAATTCACCCCTCCACTTT.

This rearrangement joins TRBV5-1 to TRBJ1-3; D gene uncertain. Germline V gives CDR1 SGHRS, CDR2 YFSETQ. Trimming left V 4 bases short and J 0 bases short, with 14 bases between. The CDR3 runs to 16 residues. Here the CDR3 reads CASSGAPQSSGNTIYF. DNA of the CDR3: TGCGCCAGCAGCGGCGCCCCTCAGAGCTCTGGAAACACCATATATTTT.

As for this clonotype: A much bigger clone sits one base away, suggesting this may be a read error. CDR3 protein: CTSSLATPEETQYF. The CDR3 DNA follows: TGCACCAGCAGCTTGGCGACACCCGAAGAGACCCAGTACTTC. The chain joins TRBV5-1 to TRBJ2-7; no clear D gene. Near its end, the DNA agrees better with TRBJ2-5, so the J call may be wrong. Germline V gives CDR1 SGHRS, CDR2 YFSETQ. CDR3 length: 14 amino acids.

The CDR3 loop reads CASNSGDASQYF. The CDR3 DNA is TGTGCCAGCAATTCAGGGGACGCTTCGCAGTATTTT. V is TRBV2 and J is TRBJ2-3, with D perhaps TRBD1 (6 bases). The CDR3 is 12 amino acids. The V gene's germline CDR1 is SNHLY and CDR2 FYNNEI. V was pared by 7 bases and J by 10 bases, with 15 bases between.